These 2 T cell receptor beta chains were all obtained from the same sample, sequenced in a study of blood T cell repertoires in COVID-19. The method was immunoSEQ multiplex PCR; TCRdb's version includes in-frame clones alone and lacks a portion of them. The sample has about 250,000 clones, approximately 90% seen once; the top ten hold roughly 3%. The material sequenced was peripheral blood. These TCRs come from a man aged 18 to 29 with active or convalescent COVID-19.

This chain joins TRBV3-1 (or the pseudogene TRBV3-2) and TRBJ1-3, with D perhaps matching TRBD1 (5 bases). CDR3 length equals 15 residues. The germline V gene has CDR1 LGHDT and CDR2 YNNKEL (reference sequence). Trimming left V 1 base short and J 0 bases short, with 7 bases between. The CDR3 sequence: CASSQGTNSGNTIYF. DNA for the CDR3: TGTGCCAGCAGCCAAGGGACAAACTCTGGAAACACCATATATTTT.

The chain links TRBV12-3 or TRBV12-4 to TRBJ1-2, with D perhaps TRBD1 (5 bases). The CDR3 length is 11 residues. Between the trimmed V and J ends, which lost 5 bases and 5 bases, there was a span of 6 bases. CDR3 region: CASSPGYGYTF. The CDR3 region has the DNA TGTGCCAGCAGTCCAGGGTATGGCTACACCTTC.